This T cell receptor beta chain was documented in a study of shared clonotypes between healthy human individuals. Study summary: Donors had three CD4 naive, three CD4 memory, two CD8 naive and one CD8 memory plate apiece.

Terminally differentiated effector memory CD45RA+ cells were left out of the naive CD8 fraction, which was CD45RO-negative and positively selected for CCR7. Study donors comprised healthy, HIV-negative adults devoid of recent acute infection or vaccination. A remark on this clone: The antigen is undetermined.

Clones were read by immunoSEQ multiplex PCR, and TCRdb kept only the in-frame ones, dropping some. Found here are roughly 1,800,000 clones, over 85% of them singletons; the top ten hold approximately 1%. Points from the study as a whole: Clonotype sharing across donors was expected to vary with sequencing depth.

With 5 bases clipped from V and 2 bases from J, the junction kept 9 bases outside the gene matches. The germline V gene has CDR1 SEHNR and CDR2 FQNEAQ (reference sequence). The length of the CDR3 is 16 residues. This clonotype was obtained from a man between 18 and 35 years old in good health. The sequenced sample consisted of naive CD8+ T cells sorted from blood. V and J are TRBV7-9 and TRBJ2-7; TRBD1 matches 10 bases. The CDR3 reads CASSHRSGTGAYEQYF. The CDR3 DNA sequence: TGTGCCAGCAGCCACCGGTCCGGGACAGGGGCCTACGAGCAGTACTTC.